This T cell receptor (beta chain) was obtained from a study of human T cells and chemical hapten exposure. Germline CDR1 and CDR2: MDHEN and SYDVKM. The CDR3 extends over 14 amino acids. V dropped 6 bases and J dropped 0; count of bases not matched to a gene: 2. The time point was: pre-sensitization, week 0. Treatment specified: therapeutic diphenylcyclopropenone sensitization with weekly scalp DPC. The library tagged each cDNA molecule with unique molecular identifiers. TCRdb fed the RACE reads into MiXCR, producing one record per CDR3 protein. There are about 180,000 distinct CDR3 sequences in the sample; 25% to 30% occur only once, and 2.5% to 3.5% lies in the top ten.

The chain couples TRBV28 to TRBJ2-4, with 7 bases lining up with TRBD2. This clonotype originated in a woman in her twenties or thirties with alopecia areata. Some clones in this sample may be carry-over from other donors' samples. The sample was whole blood, taken in connection with sensitization to the hapten diphenylcyclopropenone (DPC). CDR3 protein: CASRGGGAKNIQYF. Here the CDR3 DNA reads TGTGCCAGCAGGGGCGGGGGAGCCAAAAACATTCAGTACTTC.